This T cell receptor (beta chain) was retrieved from a study of CD8 T cells in Susac syndrome. Overall study: At the time their blood was drawn, patients with Susac syndrome were either therapy-naive, on corticosteroids (with some of them also receiving intravenous immunoglobulin), or on intravenous immunoglobulin alone. Study-level points and caveats: It was acknowledged in the study that its TCR sequencing and HLA analysis involved a relatively small number of individuals.

About this clonotype itself: Its antigen is not identified.

Random hexamers were used to reverse transcribe the RNA input (about 0.45 to 1 ug). TCRdb re-derived calls from the immunoSEQ multiplex PCR reads in MiXCR, one entry per CDR3 protein. The sample has roughly 200,000 distinct CDR3 sequences; about 93% are singletons. The length of the CDR3 is 14 residues. V was trimmed by 4 bases and J by 5 bases, leaving 14 bases between them. Germline V gives CDR1 SGHTA, CDR2 FQGTGA. TCR beta was sequenced from blood CD8+ and CD4+ T cells. The source of this sequence is a human donor with Susac syndrome. The chain has TRBV7-3 and TRBJ2-5; maybe TRBD1 (6 bases). Sequencing used CD4+ T cells from PBMCs. CDR3 amino acids: CASSSGQPGETQYF. For the CDR3, the DNA is TGTGCCAGCAGCTCTGGACAGCCAGGGGAGACCCAGTACTTC.